This is a list of T cell receptor beta chains from one sample in a study of blood T cell repertoires in COVID-19. Generated by immunoSEQ multiplex PCR, the TCRdb table keeps only in-frame clones and is missing some. This table holds 300,000 to 500,000 clones, roughly 90% found once. Sample: PBMCs or T cells enriched from blood (not recorded which). Source of these receptors: a woman aged 40-49 years with acute COVID-19. Both conserved end residues are part of each CDR3. Each record gives: J gene, D gene, clone size, V gene, CDR3 DNA, CDR3 protein. A D gene is named only where the DNA matches it firmly. Size is omitted from some rows. Given values are once, few, many or a class for expanded clones.

>TRBJ2-6|NA|NA|TRBV6-5
TGTGCCAGCAGATCCTCGGGGGCTGGGGCCAACGTCCTGACTTTC
CASRSSGAGANVLTF
>TRBJ1-2|NA|once|TRBV6-5
TGTGCCAGCAGTTTGACAAGCAGGGGCGCCGTTGGCTACACCTTC
CASSLTSRGAVGYTF
>TRBJ1-1|NA|NA|TRBV13
TGTGCCAGCAGCTTAGGGGGGAGCTTCACTGAAGCTTTCTTT
CASSLGGSFTEAFF
>TRBJ2-1|NA|NA|TRBV11-2
TGTGCCAGCAGCATCCAGGGTTTCTCCTACAATGAGCAGTTCTTC
CASSIQGFSYNEQFF
>TRBJ1-1|TRBD1|NA|TRBV6-5
TGTGCCAGCACGGGACAGGGTGGTACTGAAGCTTTCTTT
CASTGQGGTEAFF
>TRBJ1-2|TRBD1|NA|TRBV30
TGTGCCTGGAGTGTTCGGACAGGGCCCTATGGCTACACCTTC
CAWSVRTGPYGYTF
>TRBJ2-4|NA|few|TRBV5-4
TGTGCCAGCAGCCGGGCGTCGGGCGGGGCCAAAAACATTCAGTACTTC
CASSRASGGAKNIQYF
>TRBJ1-6|TRBD1|few|TRBV23-1
TGCGCCAGCAGTCAACGTATTGGACAGGGACACTCACCCCTCCACTTT
CASSQRIGQGHSPLHF
>TRBJ2-7|NA|NA|TRBV5-5
TGTGCCAGCAGCTTGAGACAAGTTTCCTACGAGCAGTACTTC
CASSLRQVSYEQYF
>TRBJ2-3|NA|NA|TRBV5-4
TGTGCCAGCAGTCCGAGAGGGACTGTGAGGGATACGCAGTATTTT
CASSPRGTVRDTQYF
>TRBJ2-7|NA|NA|TRBV21-1
TGTGCCAGCAGCAGCGCACTAGCCCGGTCCTACGAGCAGTACTTC
CASSSALARSYEQYF
>TRBJ1-2|NA|NA|TRBV5-4
TGTGCCAGCAGCTTGGAGGGCGGGCACTATGGCTACACCTTC
CASSLEGGHYGYTF
>TRBJ1-1|NA|NA|TRBV2
TGTGCCAGCAGTACTACAGGGAACACTGAAGCTTTCTTT
CASSTTGNTEAFF
>TRBJ2-3|TRBD1|NA|TRBV5-1
TGCGCCAGCAGCTTGTATGGGACAGGGGGTGGCACAGATACGCAGTATTTT
CASSLYGTGGGTDTQYF
>TRBJ2-3|TRBD2|NA|TRBV11-2
TGTGCCAGCAGCTTAGTGGGGACTAGCGCTCCGCAGTATTTT
CASSLVGTSAPQYF
>TRBJ1-1|NA|NA|TRBV4-1
TGCGCCAGCAGCCAACCAGGGATTCCTCGTCAGAACACTGAAGCTTTCTTT
CASSQPGIPRQNTEAFF
>TRBJ2-7|TRBD2|NA|TRBV6-1
TGTGCCAGCAGTGAAAGGCGGACTAGCGGGGGCTACGAGCAGTACTTC
CASSERRTSGGYEQYF
>TRBJ1-5|NA|NA|TRBV6-5
TGTGCCAGCAGTTACTCGTCGGTTGGGCCCCAGCATTTT
CASSYSSVGPQHF
>TRBJ2-1|TRBD1|NA|TRBV7-6
TGTGCCAGCAAGAGGACAGGGGGTTCCTACAATGAGCAGTTCTTC
CASKRTGGSYNEQFF
>TRBJ1-1|NA|NA|TRBV7-8
TGTGCCAGCAGCTTAGAAGGTGCGGTGAACACTGAAGCTTTCTTT
CASSLEGAVNTEAFF
>TRBJ2-5|TRBD2|NA|TRBV5-4
TGTGCCAGCAGCTTGGTTTTTAGCGGGGGGGGAAGCGAGACCCAGTACTTC
CASSLVFSGGGSETQYF
>TRBJ1-1|NA|NA|TRBV2
TGTGCCAGCAAGGGGGAGAGGGACACTGAAGCTTTCTTT
CASKGERDTEAFF